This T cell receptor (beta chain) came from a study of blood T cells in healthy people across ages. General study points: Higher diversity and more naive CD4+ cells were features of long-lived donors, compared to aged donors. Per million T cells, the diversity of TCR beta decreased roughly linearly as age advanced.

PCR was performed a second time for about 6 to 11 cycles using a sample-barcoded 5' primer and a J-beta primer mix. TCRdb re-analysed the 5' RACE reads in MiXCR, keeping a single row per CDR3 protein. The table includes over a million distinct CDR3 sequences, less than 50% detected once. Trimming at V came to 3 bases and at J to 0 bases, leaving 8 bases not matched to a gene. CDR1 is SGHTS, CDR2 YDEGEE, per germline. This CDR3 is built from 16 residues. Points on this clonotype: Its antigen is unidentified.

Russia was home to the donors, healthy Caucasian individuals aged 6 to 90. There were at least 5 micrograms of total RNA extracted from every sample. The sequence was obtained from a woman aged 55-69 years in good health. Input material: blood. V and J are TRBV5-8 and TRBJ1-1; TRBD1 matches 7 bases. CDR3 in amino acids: CASSSVDRVLNTEAFF. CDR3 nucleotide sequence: TGTGCCAGCAGCTCTGTAGACAGGGTGCTGAACACTGAAGCTTTCTTT.